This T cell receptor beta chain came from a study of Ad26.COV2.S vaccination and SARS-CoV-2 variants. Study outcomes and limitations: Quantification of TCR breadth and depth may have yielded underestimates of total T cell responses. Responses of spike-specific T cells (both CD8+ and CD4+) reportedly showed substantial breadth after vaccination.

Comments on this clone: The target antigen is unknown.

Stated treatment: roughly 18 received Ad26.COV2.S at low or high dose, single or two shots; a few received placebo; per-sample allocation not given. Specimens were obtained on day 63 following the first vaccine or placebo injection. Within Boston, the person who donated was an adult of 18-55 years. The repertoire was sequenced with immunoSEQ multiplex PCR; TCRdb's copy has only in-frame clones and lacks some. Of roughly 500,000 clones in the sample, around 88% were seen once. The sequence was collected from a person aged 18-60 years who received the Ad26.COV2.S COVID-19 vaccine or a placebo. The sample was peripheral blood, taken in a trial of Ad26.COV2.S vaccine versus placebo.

CDR3 bases: TGCAGCGCCTTACACTGGACCTACGGCTACACCTTC. This gives the protein CSALHWTYGYTF. The rearrangement uses TRBV29-1 and TRBJ1-2; D is undetermined. The V and J ends lost 7 bases and 8 bases respectively, with 17 bases between them. The germline V gene encodes CDR1 SQVTM and CDR2 ANQGSEA. The CDR3 totals 12 residues.